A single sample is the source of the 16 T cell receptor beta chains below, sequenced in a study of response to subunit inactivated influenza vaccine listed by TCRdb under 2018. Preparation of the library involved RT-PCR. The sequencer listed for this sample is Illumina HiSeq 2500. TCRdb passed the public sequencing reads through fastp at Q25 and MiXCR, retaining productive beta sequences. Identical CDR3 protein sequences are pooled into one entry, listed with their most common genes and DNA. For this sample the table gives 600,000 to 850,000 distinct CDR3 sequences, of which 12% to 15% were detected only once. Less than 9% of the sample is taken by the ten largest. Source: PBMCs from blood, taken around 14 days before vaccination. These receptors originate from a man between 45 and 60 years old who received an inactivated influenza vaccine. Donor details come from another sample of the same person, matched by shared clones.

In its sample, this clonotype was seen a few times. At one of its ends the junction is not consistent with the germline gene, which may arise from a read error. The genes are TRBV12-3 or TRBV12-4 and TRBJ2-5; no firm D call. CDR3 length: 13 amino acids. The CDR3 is CASSLVDQGTQYF. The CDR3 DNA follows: TGTGCCAGCAGTTTAGTGGACCAAGGGACCCAGTACTTC.

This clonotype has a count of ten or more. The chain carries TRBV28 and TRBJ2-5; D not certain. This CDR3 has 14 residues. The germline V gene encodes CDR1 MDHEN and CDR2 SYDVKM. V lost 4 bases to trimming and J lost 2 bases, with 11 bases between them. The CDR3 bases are TGTGCCAGCAGTTCGGACGGAGAGCAAGAGACCCAGTACTTC. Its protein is CASSSDGEQETQYF.

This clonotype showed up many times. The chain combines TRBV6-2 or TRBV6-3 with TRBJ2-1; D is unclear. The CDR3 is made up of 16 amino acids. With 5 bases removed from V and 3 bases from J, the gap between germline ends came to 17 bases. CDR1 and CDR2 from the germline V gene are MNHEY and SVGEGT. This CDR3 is CASSTTQWGGYNEQFF. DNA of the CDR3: TGTGCCAGCAGTACTACACAGTGGGGTGGCTACAATGAGCAGTTCTTC.

The CDR3: CASSLNRVQETQYF. In DNA form, the CDR3 reads TGTGCCAGCAGCTTGAACAGGGTACAAGAGACCCAGTACTTC. The chain couples TRBV11-2 to TRBJ2-5, with D perhaps matching TRBD1 (6 bases). Germline values: CDR1 SGHAT, CDR2 FQNNGV. V was trimmed by 3 bases and J by 2 bases, leaving 10 bases between them. This CDR3 contains 14 residues.

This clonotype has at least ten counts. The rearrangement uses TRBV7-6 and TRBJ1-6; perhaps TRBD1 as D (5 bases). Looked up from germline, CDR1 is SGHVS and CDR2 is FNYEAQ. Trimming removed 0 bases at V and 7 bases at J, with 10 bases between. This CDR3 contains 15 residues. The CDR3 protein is CASSLAGTENSPLHF. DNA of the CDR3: TGTGCCAGCAGCTTAGCCGGGACGGAAAATTCACCCCTCCACTTT. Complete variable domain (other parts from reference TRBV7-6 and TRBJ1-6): GAGVSQSPRYKVTKRGQDVALRCDPISGHVSLYWYRQALGQGPEFLTYFNYEAQQDKSGLPNDRFSAERPEGSISTLTIQRTEQRDSAMYRCASSLAGTENSPLHFGNGTRLTVT.

CDR3 bases: TGTGCCAGCAGCTCATTAGGGGGGCCTGAAGCTTTCTTT. This gives the protein CASSSLGGPEAFF. This rearrangement joins TRBV5-6 to TRBJ1-1; maybe TRBD1 (6 bases). Germline V gene sequence: CDR1 SGHDT, CDR2 YYEEEE. V lost 3 bases and J 6 bases, leaving 12 bases between the germline ends. The length of the CDR3 is 13 residues.

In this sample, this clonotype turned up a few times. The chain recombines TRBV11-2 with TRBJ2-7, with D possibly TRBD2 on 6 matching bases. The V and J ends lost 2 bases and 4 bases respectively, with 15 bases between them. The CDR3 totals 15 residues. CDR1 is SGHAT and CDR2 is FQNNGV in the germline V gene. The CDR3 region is CASSLWEMGTYEQYF. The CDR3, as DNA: TGTGCCAGCAGCTTATGGGAGATGGGGACTTACGAGCAGTACTTC.

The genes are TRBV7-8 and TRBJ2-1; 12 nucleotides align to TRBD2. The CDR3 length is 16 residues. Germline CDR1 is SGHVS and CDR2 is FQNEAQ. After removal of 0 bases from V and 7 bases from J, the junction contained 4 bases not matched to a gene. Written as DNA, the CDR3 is TGTGCCAGCAGCTTAGCTAGACTAGCGGGAGTTAATGAGCAGTTCTTC. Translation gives CASSLARLAGVNEQFF.

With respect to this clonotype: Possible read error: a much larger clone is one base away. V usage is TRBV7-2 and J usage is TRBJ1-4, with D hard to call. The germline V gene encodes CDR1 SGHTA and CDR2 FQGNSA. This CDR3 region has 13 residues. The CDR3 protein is CARSPRVNEKLFF. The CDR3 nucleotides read TGTGCCCGCAGCCCCCGGGTTAATGAAAAACTGTTTTTT.

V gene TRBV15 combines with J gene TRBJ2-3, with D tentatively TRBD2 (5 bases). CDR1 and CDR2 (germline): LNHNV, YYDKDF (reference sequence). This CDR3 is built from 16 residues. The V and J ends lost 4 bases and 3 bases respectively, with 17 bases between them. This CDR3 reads CATSTGLDGRTDTQYF. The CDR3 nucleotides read TGTGCCACCAGCACCGGACTGGATGGCCGAACAGATACGCAGTATTTT.

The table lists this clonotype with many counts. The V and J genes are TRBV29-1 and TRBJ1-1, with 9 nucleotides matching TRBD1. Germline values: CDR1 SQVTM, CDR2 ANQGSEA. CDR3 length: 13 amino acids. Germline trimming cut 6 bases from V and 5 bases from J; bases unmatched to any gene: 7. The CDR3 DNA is TGCAGCGTAACCAGACAGGGGGGAACTGAAGCTTTCTTT. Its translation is CSVTRQGGTEAFF.

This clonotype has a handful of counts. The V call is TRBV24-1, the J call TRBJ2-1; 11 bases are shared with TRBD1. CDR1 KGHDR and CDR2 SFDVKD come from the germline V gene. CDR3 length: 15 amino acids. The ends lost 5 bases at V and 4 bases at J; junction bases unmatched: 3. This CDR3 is CATSGTGGRYNEQFF. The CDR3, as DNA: TGTGCCACCAGTGGGACAGGGGGCCGATACAATGAGCAGTTCTTC.

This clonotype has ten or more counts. In nucleotides, the CDR3 is TGTGCCAGCAGCCGACGGGGGGGGGAGCAGTACTTC. It codes for CASSRRGGEQYF. This chain joins TRBV7-2 and TRBJ2-7; 8 bases match TRBD2. The CDR3 has 12 residues. The germline V gene has CDR1 SGHTA and CDR2 FQGNSA. Losses at the gene ends were 5 bases for V and 7 bases for J; bases not matched to a gene: 4.

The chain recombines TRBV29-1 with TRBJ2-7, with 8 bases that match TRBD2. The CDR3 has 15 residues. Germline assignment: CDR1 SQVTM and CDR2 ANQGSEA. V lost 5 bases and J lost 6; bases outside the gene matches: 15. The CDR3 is CSVRGGRESPSEQYF. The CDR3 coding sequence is TGCAGCGTTCGGGGGGGGCGGGAGTCCCCGTCCGAGCAGTACTTC.

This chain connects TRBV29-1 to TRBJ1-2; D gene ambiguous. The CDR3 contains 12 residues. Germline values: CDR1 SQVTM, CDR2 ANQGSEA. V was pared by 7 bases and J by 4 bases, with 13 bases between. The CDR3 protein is CSADPQSYGYTF. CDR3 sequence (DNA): TGCAGCGCCGACCCCCAATCCTATGGCTACACCTTC. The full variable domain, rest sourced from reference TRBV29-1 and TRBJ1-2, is SAVISQKPSRDICQRGTSLTIQCQVDSQVTMMFWYRQQPGQSLTLIATANQGSEATYESGFVIDKFPISRPNLTFSTLTVSNMSPEDSSIYLCSADPQSYGYTFGSGTRLTVV.

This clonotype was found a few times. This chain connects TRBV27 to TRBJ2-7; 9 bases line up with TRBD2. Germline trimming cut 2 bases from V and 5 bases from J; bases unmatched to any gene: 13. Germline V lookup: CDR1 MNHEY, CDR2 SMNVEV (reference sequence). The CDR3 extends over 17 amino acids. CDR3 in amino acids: CASSLEAGGPSFHEQYF. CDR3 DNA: TGTGCCAGCAGTTTAGAGGCGGGAGGGCCCTCTTTCCACGAGCAGTACTTC.